Following are 13 T cell receptor beta chains from one sample sequenced in a study. Tregs were sorted as CD4+CD25+CD127-/low cells. MiXCR, applied by TCRdb to the 5' RACE reads, yields one record per CDR3 protein. The data contain some 30,000 distinct CDR3 sequences, approximately 30% of them singletons. Sequencing input: tumor-infiltrating Tregs sorted from the breast tumor. The receptor source for this set is a female donor with breast cancer.

The sample holds a few counts of this clonotype. The rearrangement uses TRBV5-1 and TRBJ1-1, with 10 bases lining up with TRBD1. The germline gives CDR1 SGHRS, CDR2 YFSETQ. J was trimmed by 10 bases and V by 3 bases; bases with no gene match: 12. This CDR3 contains 15 residues. The CDR3, as DNA: TGCGCCAGCAGCTCCTCCTCGGACAGGGGGTTGCGAGCTTTCTTT. Encoded protein: CASSSSSDRGLRAFF.

Ten or more counts support this clonotype. The chain links TRBV20-1 to TRBJ2-7; 9 bases match TRBD2. Trimming removed 2 bases from V and 4 bases from J; junction bases left unmatched: 3. Germline assignment: CDR1 DFQATT and CDR2 SNEGSKA (reference sequence). CDR3 length: 13 residues. In DNA, the CDR3 is TGCAGTGCTAGAATAGCGGGAGTGTACGAGCAGTACTTC. Translating it yields CSARIAGVYEQYF.

This clonotype was seen a few times. The V call is TRBV27, the J call TRBJ2-7, with TRBD1 matching over 9 bases. Germline V lookup: CDR1 MNHEY, CDR2 SMNVEV (reference sequence). The CDR3 covers 16 residues. The J segment lost 5 bases and the V segment lost 0 bases, leaving 8 bases of the junction unmatched. The DNA of the CDR3 is TGTGCCAGCAGTTTATCGTGGGGGACAGGGTCTGACGAGCAGTACTTC. Amino acids: CASSLSWGTGSDEQYF.

Only a few counts were recorded for this clonotype. It may be a read error: a sequence one base away is much more abundant. This chain links TRBV4-1 with TRBJ2-1; TRBD2 might be the D (6 bases). Germline V gives CDR1 MGHRA, CDR2 YSYEKL. The CDR3 length is 13 residues. V gave up 8 bases and J gave up 6 bases, with 14 bases separating them. The CDR3 nucleotides read TGCGCCAGCGGCCCCGGGACTGGCAATGAGCAGTTCTTC. Residues: CASGPGTGNEQFF.

At least ten counts were recorded for this clonotype. The chain is built from TRBV5-1 and TRBJ1-2, with 9 bases identical to TRBD1. This CDR3 has 15 amino acids. The V and J ends lost 3 bases and 0 bases, in that order; junction bases with no gene match: 3. Germline V CDR1 and CDR2: SGHRS, YFSETQ. CDR3 in amino acids: CASSSWTGANYGYTF. The CDR3 DNA reads as TGCGCCAGCAGCTCTTGGACAGGGGCTAACTATGGCTACACCTTC.

This clonotype has a single count. The CDR3 ends on some other residue instead of the conserved phenylalanine or tryptophan, so this is likely a read error. The chain uses TRBV4-1 and TRBJ1-6; 8 nucleotides match TRBD1. V shed 2 bases, J shed 4 bases, and the junction held 10 bases outside the gene matches. The germline CDR1 and CDR2 sequences are MGHRA and YSYEKL. This CDR3 has 18 residues. The CDR3 sequence is CASSQIETGGWYNSPLHL. The CDR3 region has the DNA TGCGCCAGCAGCCAAATCGAAACAGGGGGTTGGTATAATTCACCCCTCCACCTT.

In the case of this clonotype: A much more abundant neighbour one base away suggests this may be a read error. The chain employs TRBV6-1 and TRBJ1-3, with TRBD1 as a possible D gene (5 bases). Germline V gives CDR1 MNHNS, CDR2 SASEGT. The CDR3 totals 18 residues. In nucleotides, the CDR3 is TGTGCCAGCAGTGCGAGACGCTCGGGACCGCGCTCTGGAAACACCATACATTTT. Translated: CASSARRSGPRSGNTIHF.

This clonotype has ten or more counts. The V and J genes are TRBV5-5 and TRBJ1-1; D unresolved. CDR3 length equals 15 residues. Trimming pared 4 bases from V and 3 bases from J, leaving 16 bases between. Germline lookup yields CDR1 SGHKS and CDR2 YYEKEE (reference sequence). CDR3 amino acids: CASSPSSWEDTEAFF. The CDR3 bases are TGTGCCAGCAGCCCCTCTTCATGGGAAGACACTGAAGCTTTCTTT.

The rearrangement links TRBV7-2 to TRBJ2-7; D unresolved. V was trimmed by 1 base and J by 6 bases, leaving 7 bases between them. Germline CDR1 is SGHTA and CDR2 is FQGNSA. This CDR3 comprises 12 residues. The CDR3 loop is CASSLGFGEQYF. CDR3 bases: TGTGCCAGCAGCTTAGGGTTTGGCGAGCAGTACTTC. Drawing the rest from reference TRBV7-2 and TRBJ2-7, the complete variable domain is GAGVSQSPSNKVTEKGKDVELRCDPISGHTALYWYRQSLGQGLEFLIYFQGNSAPDKSGLPSDRFSAERTGGSVSTLTIQRTQQEDSAVYLCASSLGFGEQYFGPGTRLTVT.

This clonotype was counted at least ten times. The chain links TRBV2 to TRBJ1-2; perhaps TRBD1 as D (5 bases). The CDR3 length is 14 residues. V was cut by 6 bases and J by 4 bases, with 15 bases left in between. Germline CDR1 SNHLY, CDR2 FYNNEI. Here the CDR3 reads CASRGQGGGYGYTF. CDR3 coding DNA: TGTGCCAGCAGGGGTCAGGGAGGAGGCTATGGCTACACCTTC.

This clonotype was seen more than once but under ten times. This rearrangement joins TRBV5-6 to TRBJ2-3; the match to TRBD2 covers 8 bases. Germline V CDR1 and CDR2: SGHDT, YYEEEE. V was clipped by 6 bases and J by 1 base; unmatched bases: 4. This CDR3 is 14 amino acids long. CDR3 protein: CASKSGRGTDTQYF. Here the CDR3 DNA reads TGTGCCAGCAAGAGCGGGAGAGGCACAGATACGCAGTATTTT.

On this clonotype: A much larger clone lies a single base off, so this may be a read error. The chain is built from TRBV20-1 and TRBJ1-1; a weak D match, TRBD1 (6 bases). V lost 7 bases, J lost 4 bases, and 10 bases lay in between. The CDR3 loop spans 11 amino acids. From germline, CDR1 is DFQATT and CDR2 SNEGSKA (reference sequence). This chain's CDR3 is CSDEGGTEAFF. For the CDR3, the DNA is TGCAGTGATGAGGGGGGCACTGAAGCTTTCTTT.

The rearrangement uses TRBV7-3 and TRBJ2-1, with 9 nucleotides matching TRBD2. V trimming: 5 bases; J trimming: 7 bases; junction bases outside the gene matches: 6. CDR3 length: 14 residues. Germline V gene lookup returns CDR1 SGHTA and CDR2 FQGTGA. CDR3 nucleotides: TGTGCCAGCAGCCCCGGGACTAGCAATAATGAGCAGTTCTTC. It yields the protein CASSPGTSNNEQFF.